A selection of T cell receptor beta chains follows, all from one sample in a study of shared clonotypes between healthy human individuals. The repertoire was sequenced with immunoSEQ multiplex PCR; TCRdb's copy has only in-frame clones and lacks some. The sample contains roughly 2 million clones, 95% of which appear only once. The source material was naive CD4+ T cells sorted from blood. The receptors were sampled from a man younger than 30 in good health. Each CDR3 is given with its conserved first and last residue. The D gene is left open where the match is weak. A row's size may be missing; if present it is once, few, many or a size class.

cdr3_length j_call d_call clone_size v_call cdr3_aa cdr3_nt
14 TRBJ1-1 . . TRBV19 CASSIVGVKTEAFF TGTGCCAGTAGTATAGTGGGGGTTAAAACTGAAGCTTTCTTT
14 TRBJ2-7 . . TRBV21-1 CASSKKGIEYEQYF TGTGCCAGCAGCAAAAAAGGTATCGAATACGAGCAGTACTTC
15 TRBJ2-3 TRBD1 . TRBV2 CASSELGQGLDTQYF TGTGCCAGCAGTGAATTGGGACAGGGGTTAGATACGCAGTATTTT
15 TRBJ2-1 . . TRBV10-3 CAIRGGTMNWNEQFF TGTGCCATCAGAGGGGGGACTATGAATTGGAATGAGCAGTTCTTC
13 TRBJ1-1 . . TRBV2 CASSEALRGEAFF TGTGCCAGCAGTGAAGCCCTCCGAGGGGAAGCTTTCTTT
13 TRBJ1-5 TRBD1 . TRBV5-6 CASSFNRGQPQHF TGTGCCAGCAGCTTTAACAGGGGGCAGCCCCAGCATTTT
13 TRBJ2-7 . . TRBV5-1 CASSSDNPYEQYF TGCGCCAGCAGCTCCGACAACCCCTACGAGCAGTACTTC
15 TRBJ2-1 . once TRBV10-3 CAITSGDNSYNEQFF TGTGCCATCACCTCCGGAGATAACTCCTACAATGAGCAGTTCTTC
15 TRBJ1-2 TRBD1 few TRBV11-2 CASSWGQGADGGYTF TGTGCCAGCAGCTGGGGACAGGGGGCGGATGGTGGCTACACCTTC
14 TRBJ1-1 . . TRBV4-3 CASSYGPANTEAFF TGCGCCAGCAGCTACGGGCCAGCGAACACTGAAGCTTTCTTT
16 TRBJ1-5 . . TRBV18 CASSHDSPNSNQPQHF TGTGCCAGCTCACACGACAGCCCCAATAGCAATCAGCCCCAGCATTTT
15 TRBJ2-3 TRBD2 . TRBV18 CASSPLAGATDTQYF TGTGCCAGCTCCCCCCTAGCGGGAGCCACAGATACGCAGTATTTT
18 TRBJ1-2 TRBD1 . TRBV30 CAWSPRGQGATPNYGYTF TGTGCCTGGAGCCCCCGAGGACAGGGGGCGACCCCTAACTATGGCTACACCTTC
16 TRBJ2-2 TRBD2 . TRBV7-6 CASSSRLAVNTGELFF TGTGCCAGCAGCTCACGACTAGCGGTAAACACCGGGGAGCTGTTTTTT
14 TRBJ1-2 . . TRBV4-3 CASSQEGQYYGYTF TGCGCCAGCAGCCAAGAGGGGCAGTACTATGGCTACACCTTC
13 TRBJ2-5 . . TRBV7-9 CASSLTPEETQYF TGTGCCAGCAGCCTTACGCCGGAAGAGACCCAGTACTTC
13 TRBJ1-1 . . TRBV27 CASSRQEDTEAFF TGTGCCAGCAGTCGCCAGGAAGACACTGAAGCTTTCTTT